The present entry profiles one T cell receptor (beta chain) with its context. The antigen remains unidentified. TCRdb's copy holds only in-frame clones and misses some; the assay was immunoSEQ multiplex PCR. The table has roughly 65,000 clones, around 96% seen once; the top ten hold approximately 4.5%. This CDR3 spans 15 amino acids. The V and J ends lost 4 bases and 4 bases, in that order; junction bases with no gene match: 6. Germline CDR1 and CDR2: SGDLS and YYNGEE. These data originate in a study of cytomegalovirus exposure and HLA in healthy donors. At the level of the study: The 500 to 850 first-cohort repertoires and the approximately 110 validation repertoires shared the same platform, a later analysis reported. Findings of the study overall: TCR sequences were mostly rare, though some public TCRs occurred in many donors. The classifier reportedly diagnosed cytomegalovirus status with high sensitivity and specificity. Investigators reported over 150 TCR beta chains as tied to cytomegalovirus.

This chain joins TRBV9 and TRBJ2-1; 9 bases map to TRBD1. The sequence derives from a man aged 18 to 30 in good health and CMV-seropositive. Sequenced input: PBMCs. The CDR3 DNA reads TGTGCCAGCAGCCTTAGGACAGGGGATTACAATGAGCAGTTCTTC. Its translation: CASSLRTGDYNEQFF.